The 7 T cell receptor beta chains given below trace back to one sample, sequenced in a study of blood T cell repertoires in COVID-19. Method: immunoSEQ multiplex PCR; TCRdb's copy keeps in-frame clones and lacks some. The profile shows 100,000 or so clones, 70% to 85% of them singletons. The sample taken for sequencing was peripheral blood. The receptors derive from a woman aged 60 to 75 with acute or convalescent COVID-19.

V usage is TRBV28 and J usage is TRBJ1-4; D remains ambiguous. V lost 8 bases, J lost 12 bases, and 7 bases lay in between. The CDR3 has 9 residues. CDR1 is MDHEN, CDR2 SYDVKM, per germline. In DNA form, the CDR3 reads TGTGCCAGCGGGCTGGAACTGTTTTTT. Protein: CASGLELFF.

J is TRBJ1-4 and V is TRBV3-1 (or the pseudogene TRBV3-2); weak D call: TRBD1 (5 bases). Germline V gene lookup returns CDR1 LGHDT and CDR2 YNNKEL (reference sequence). The CDR3 spans 15 residues. Trimming left V 5 bases short and J 7 bases short, with 17 bases between. The CDR3 spells CASSNGGAMGEKLFF. CDR3 DNA sequence: TGTGCCAGCAGCAATGGAGGGGCCATGGGTGAAAAACTGTTTTTT.

This clone is a singleton in its sample. This chain uses TRBV3-1 (or the pseudogene TRBV3-2) with TRBJ1-2; D is perhaps TRBD1 (5 bases). With 2 bases removed from V and 3 bases from J, the gap between germline ends came to 10 bases. The CDR3 length is 14 residues. Germline V gene lookup returns CDR1 LGHDT and CDR2 YNNKEL (reference sequence). The CDR3 coding sequence is TGTGCCAGCAGCCAACGACAGACCCACTATGGCTACACCTTC. This sequence encodes CASSQRQTHYGYTF.

The CDR3 bases are TGTGCCAGCAGCTTTAGGACAGGAGATAGAAATCAGCCCCAGCATTTT. This translates into CASSFRTGDRNQPQHF. V and J are TRBV7-8 and TRBJ1-5, with 7 nucleotides matching TRBD1. The CDR3 is 16 residues long. Germline V gene sequence: CDR1 SGHVS, CDR2 FQNEAQ. V was clipped by 3 bases and J by 4 bases; unmatched bases: 9.

The V and J genes are TRBV6-6 and TRBJ2-3; 14 bases are shared with TRBD2. Germline V gene sequence: CDR1 MNHNY, CDR2 SVGAGI (reference sequence). The CDR3 loop spans 16 amino acids. V lost 5 bases, J lost 7 bases, and 8 bases stayed unmatched. In DNA form, the CDR3 reads TGTGCCAGCAGTGGACCGACTAGCGGGGGGGGGAATACGCAGTATTTT. Its translation: CASSGPTSGGGNTQYF.

CDR3: CASSQWGGNGELFF. The DNA for the CDR3 is TGTGCCAGCAGCCAATGGGGGGGAAACGGGGAGCTGTTTTTT. The V gene is TRBV3-1 (or the pseudogene TRBV3-2), the J gene TRBJ2-2, with 7 positions matching TRBD2. J lost 7 bases, V lost 2 bases, and 4 bases had no gene match. From germline, CDR1 is LGHDT and CDR2 YNNKEL (reference sequence). The CDR3 sequence is 14 residues long.

The V and J genes are TRBV10-3 and TRBJ2-7; weak D call: TRBD1 (6 bases). V was cut by 0 bases and J by 6 bases, with 12 bases left in between. Germline lookup yields CDR1 ENHRY and CDR2 SYGVKD. The CDR3 is 14 amino acids. This CDR3 is CAISESKQGFEQYF. The CDR3 DNA reads TGTGCCATCAGTGAGTCGAAACAGGGATTCGAGCAGTACTTC.